These 21 T cell receptor beta chains were all obtained from the same sample, sequenced in a study of blood T cell repertoires in COVID-19. TCRdb keeps only in-frame clones here, not all; method: immunoSEQ multiplex PCR. The table records about 380,000 clones, roughly 80% of them present only once. Sequenced material: peripheral blood. Receptors originate from a human donor with acute or convalescent COVID-19. The donor label of this sample is uncertain.

This chain joins TRBV15 and TRBJ2-5, with 13 bases fitting TRBD2. The CDR3 is 16 residues long. CDR1 and CDR2 from the germline V gene are LNHNV and YYDKDF (reference sequence). V dropped 3 bases and J dropped 0; count of bases not matched to a gene: 1. For the CDR3, the DNA is TGTGCCACCAGCAGTGGGACTAGCGGGGACCAAGAGACCCAGTACTTC. The encoded protein is CATSSGTSGDQETQYF.

Concerning this clone itself: Other DNA sequences from this sample encode an identical CDR3 as well. The genes are TRBV7-9 and TRBJ1-2; 8 bases agree with TRBD1. V was clipped by 1 base and J by 5 bases; unmatched bases: 3. Germline V gene lookup returns CDR1 SEHNR and CDR2 FQNEAQ (reference sequence). There are 14 residues in the CDR3. The CDR3 sequence is CASSLVTGGYGYTF. The CDR3 nucleotides read TGTGCCAGCAGCTTAGTTACAGGGGGATATGGCTACACCTTC.

This clone was seen more than once but under ten times. The chain has TRBV2 and TRBJ1-2; 7 bases align to TRBD1. The V segment lost 6 bases and the J segment 6 bases; nucleotides outside the gene matches: 4. Germline assignment: CDR1 SNHLY and CDR2 FYNNEI. The CDR3 consists of 12 residues. The CDR3 loop is CASRAGQDGYTF. The DNA for the CDR3 is TGTGCCAGCAGGGCAGGACAGGATGGCTACACCTTC.

The V call is TRBV19, the J call TRBJ2-1, with D possibly being TRBD2 (6 bases). Germline V CDR1 and CDR2: LNHDA, SQIVND (reference sequence). Trimming shortened V by 2 bases and J by 7 bases, and 18 bases separated the two germline ends. This CDR3 has 16 residues. CDR3 coding DNA: TGTGCCAGTAGTATATTCCACGGAACCGGGAGAAATGAGCAGTTCTTC. It translates to CASSIFHGTGRNEQFF.

The rearrangement joins TRBV7-9 to TRBJ1-1; D remains ambiguous. Trimming pared 5 bases from V and 5 bases from J, leaving 18 bases between. The CDR3 is made up of 15 amino acids. The germline CDR1 and CDR2 sequences are SEHNR and FQNEAQ (reference sequence). CDR3: CASSTRTGEETEAFF. DNA of the CDR3: TGTGCCAGCAGCACAAGGACGGGAGAGGAGACTGAAGCTTTCTTT.

The chain uses TRBV10-2 and TRBJ1-2, with D perhaps TRBD1 (6 bases). The germline CDR1 and CDR2 sequences are WSHSY and SAAADI. With 3 bases removed from V and 3 bases from J, the gap between germline ends came to 17 bases. The CDR3 is 16 amino acids. For the CDR3, the DNA is TGCGCCAGCAGTGACTTTAGGACAGAGGGCGACTATGGCTACACCTTC. Translating it yields CASSDFRTEGDYGYTF.

The J gene is TRBJ1-2, the V gene TRBV12-3 or TRBV12-4; possible D gene TRBD1, 5 bases. The CDR3 consists of 13 residues. Deletions cut 3 bases from V and 8 bases from J, with 13 bases between. Here the CDR3 reads CASSFNPGRGYTF. CDR3 nucleotides: TGTGCCAGCAGTTTTAACCCAGGGAGGGGCTACACCTTC.

The rearrangement links TRBV19 to TRBJ2-1; D gene ambiguous. The CDR3 has 16 residues. V dropped 5 bases and J dropped 0 bases, with 14 bases sitting between them. In germline, CDR1 is LNHDA, CDR2 SQIVND (reference sequence). The CDR3 DNA is TGTGCCAGTAGTCCTTTGGTCACAAACTCCTACAATGAGCAGTTCTTC. Translated, it gives CASSPLVTNSYNEQFF. Based on the CDR3 plus reference TRBV19 and TRBJ2-1, the full variable domain is DGGITQSPKYLFRKEGQNVTLSCEQNLNHDAMYWYRQDPGQGLRLIYYSQIVNDFQKGDIAEGYSVSREKKESFPLTVTSAQKNPTAFYLCASSPLVTNSYNEQFFGPGTRLTVL.

As regards this clone: The DNA is omitted, as the CDR3 cannot be located on it reliably, and the CDR3 follows TCRdb's listing. The CDR3: CASILDRPWRQAFF. The chain uses TRBV10-2 and TRBJ1-1; TRBD1 is the table's D call, not checked against the DNA. A total of 14 residues make up the CDR3, ends included. Germline lookup yields CDR1 WSHSY and CDR2 SAAADI.

This chain links TRBV11-2 with TRBJ2-7, with 10 bases matching TRBD2. In germline, CDR1 is SGHAT, CDR2 FQNNGV. V was clipped by 0 bases and J by 7 bases; unmatched bases: 9. The CDR3 is 16 residues long. The CDR3 DNA sequence: TGTGCCAGCAGCTTAGATCGGCTAGCGGGAGTGGGGGAGCAGTACTTC. It translates to CASSLDRLAGVGEQYF.

J is TRBJ1-1 and V is TRBV5-1; possible D gene TRBD1, 6 bases. This CDR3 has 13 residues. V was shortened by 3 bases and J by 10 bases, with 16 bases between the two germline ends. Germline V gives CDR1 SGHRS, CDR2 YFSETQ. CDR3 in amino acids: CASSSGPVGAAFF. CDR3 coding DNA: TGCGCCAGCAGCTCTGGGCCCGTGGGGGCAGCTTTCTTT. Drawing the rest from reference TRBV5-1 and TRBJ1-1, the complete variable domain is KAGVTQTPRYLIKTRGQQVTLSCSPISGHRSVSWYQQTPGQGLQFLFEYFSETQRNKGNFPGRFSGRQFSNSRSEMNVSTLELGDSALYLCASSSGPVGAAFFGQGTRLTVV.

The rearrangement joins TRBV27 to TRBJ1-2; a weak D match, TRBD1 (5 bases). The V gene's germline CDR1 is MNHEY and CDR2 SMNVEV (reference sequence). Trimming shortened V by 7 bases and J by 1 base, and 10 bases separated the two germline ends. This CDR3 contains 13 residues. The CDR3 nucleotides read TGTGCCAGCAAAAAACAGGATAACTATGGCTACACCTTC. Its protein product is CASKKQDNYGYTF.

This clone was seen a handful of times. The V call is TRBV4-1, the J call TRBJ1-6; D ambiguous. Looked up from germline, CDR1 is MGHRA and CDR2 is YSYEKL. The CDR3 contains 18 residues. Trimming removed 0 bases from V and 1 base from J, with 13 bases in between. This chain's CDR3 is CASSQDPGIASYNSPLHF. The DNA of the CDR3 is TGCGCCAGCAGCCAAGACCCGGGGATAGCTTCCTATAATTCACCCCTCCACTTT.

The chain combines TRBV9 with TRBJ2-3, with TRBD2 as a possible D gene (5 bases). CDR1 and CDR2 (germline): SGDLS, YYNGEE. The CDR3 covers 13 residues. The V end was cut by 0 bases, the J end by 6 bases, with 8 bases between. The CDR3 region is CASSVVQRDTQYF. For the CDR3, the DNA is TGTGCCAGCAGCGTAGTACAGCGGGATACGCAGTATTTT.

The rearrangement links TRBV28 to TRBJ1-4; D unresolved. Trimming pared 3 bases from V and 2 bases from J, leaving 7 bases between. Germline V gene sequence: CDR1 MDHEN, CDR2 SYDVKM. CDR3 size: 14 residues. The CDR3, as DNA: TGTGCCAGCAGTTTCGTTATGACTAATGAAAAACTGTTTTTT. Translated: CASSFVMTNEKLFF.

The gene calls are TRBV24-1 and TRBJ2-3; weak D call: TRBD2 (5 bases). V was trimmed by 3 bases and J by 6 bases, leaving 12 bases between them. This CDR3 is built from 14 residues. The germline CDR1 and CDR2 sequences are KGHDR and SFDVKD. The CDR3 nucleotides are TGTGCCACCAGTGATCCGCGGGTTTCCGATACGCAGTATTTT. Protein product: CATSDPRVSDTQYF.

The chain joins TRBV27 to TRBJ1-5, with D uncertain. Germline V gene lookup returns CDR1 MNHEY and CDR2 SMNVEV (reference sequence). V was shortened by 5 bases and J by 0 bases, with 8 bases between the two germline ends. The CDR3 runs to 14 residues. The CDR3 loop reads CASSPIYSNQPQHF. The CDR3 DNA sequence: TGTGCCAGCAGTCCAATCTATAGCAATCAGCCCCAGCATTTT.

The gene calls are TRBV29-1 and TRBJ2-7; TRBD2 matches at 8 bases. J gave up 4 bases and V 1 base, and 3 bases lay outside the gene matches. The germline gives CDR1 SQVTM, CDR2 ANQGSEA. CDR3 length: 13 amino acids. The CDR3, as DNA: TGCAGCGTTGAAGCGGCTAGCGGGTACGAGCAGTACTTC. It specifies CSVEAASGYEQYF.

The sample holds a few counts of this clone. This chain links TRBV28 with TRBJ1-1; the D is unclear. Per the germline V gene, CDR1 is MDHEN and CDR2 is SYDVKM. The ends were cut back, 4 bases at V and 4 bases at J, with 19 bases in the middle. The CDR3 sequence is 16 residues long. The CDR3 sequence is CASSSLYSTDSTEAFF. The CDR3 DNA sequence: TGTGCCAGCAGTTCGCTTTATAGTACCGATTCCACTGAAGCTTTCTTT.

The V and J genes are TRBV19 and TRBJ1-3; D unclear. CDR1 is LNHDA and CDR2 is SQIVND in the germline V gene (reference sequence). The CDR3 runs 14 residues. Trimming left V 6 bases short and J 0 bases short, with 9 bases between. Here the CDR3 reads CASRLEGSGNTIYF. DNA for the CDR3: TGTGCCAGTAGATTGGAGGGCTCTGGAAACACCATATATTTT.

V usage is TRBV9 and J usage is TRBJ2-3; 10 bases are a match to TRBD2. V was clipped by 0 bases and J by 1 base; unmatched bases: 5. Germline V CDR1 and CDR2: SGDLS, YYNGEE. The CDR3 consists of 17 residues. Written as DNA, the CDR3 is TGTGCCAGCAGCGTAGGGGTACTAGCGGGGCGCACAGATACGCAGTATTTT. It translates to CASSVGVLAGRTDTQYF.